These 2 T cell receptor beta chains were all obtained from the same sample, sequenced in a study. TCRdb ran MiXCR on the 5' RACE reads and lists one entry per CDR3 protein. The table includes roughly 38,000 distinct CDR3 sequences, about 20% detected once. Sequencing input: naive CD4+ T cells sorted from a lymph node. The sample's subset: naive CD4+ T cells, CD4+CD45RA+CD25-. The receptors were gathered from a female donor with breast cancer.

This clonotype was observed a few times. A read error may produce the germline difference seen at one junction end. The chain joins TRBV5-5 to TRBJ2-1; perhaps D is TRBD1 or TRBD2 (5 bases each). Germline CDR1 SGHKS, CDR2 YYEKEE (reference sequence). This CDR3 is built from 17 residues. The CDR3 is CAGSLFRVSPLSGEQFF. CDR3 nucleotide sequence: TGTGCCGGCAGCTTGTTCAGGGTTTCCCCTTTATCGGGGGAGCAGTTCTTC.

About this clonotype: A much larger clone lies one base from this, so it may be a read error. The chain joins TRBV7-2 to TRBJ2-5; 14 positions agree with TRBD2. The CDR3 spans 15 residues. Germline lookup yields CDR1 SGHTA and CDR2 FQGNSA. For the CDR3, the DNA is TGTGCCAACAGCGTCGGACTAGCGGGAGGAAAGACCCAGTACTTC. Amino acid sequence: CANSVGLAGGKTQYF. The full variable domain, in which reference TRBV7-2 and TRBJ2-5 provide the parts outside the CDR3, is GAGVSQSPSNKVTEKGKDVELRCDPISGHTALYWYRQSLGQGLEFLIYFQGNSAPDKSGLPSDRFSAERTGGSVSTLTIQRTQQEDSAVYLCANSVGLAGGKTQYFGPGTRLLVL.